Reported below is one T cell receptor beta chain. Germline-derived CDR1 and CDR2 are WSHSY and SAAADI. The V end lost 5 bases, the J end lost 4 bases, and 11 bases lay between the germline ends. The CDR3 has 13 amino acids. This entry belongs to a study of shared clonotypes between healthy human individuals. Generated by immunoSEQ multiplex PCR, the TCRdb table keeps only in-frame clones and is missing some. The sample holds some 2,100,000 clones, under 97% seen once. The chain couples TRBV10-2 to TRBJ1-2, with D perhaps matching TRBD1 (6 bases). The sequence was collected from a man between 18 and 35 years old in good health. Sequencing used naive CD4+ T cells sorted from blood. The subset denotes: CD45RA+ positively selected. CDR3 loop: CASSRGTPYGYTF. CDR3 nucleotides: TGCGCCAGCAGTAGGGGGACCCCCTATGGCTACACCTTC.